This T cell receptor (beta chain) was retrieved from a study of blood T cell repertoires in COVID-19. Study-level information: The United States, Italy and Spain provided the acute and convalescent COVID-19 samples.

CDR1 and CDR2 from the germline V gene are SGHNT and YYREEE (reference sequence). The trim removed 0 bases at V and 4 bases at J, leaving 9 bases unmatched. The CDR3 runs to 16 residues. The repertoire was sequenced with immunoSEQ multiplex PCR; TCRdb's copy has only in-frame clones and lacks some. This sample has 200,000 to 250,000 clones, with 84% found just once. J is TRBJ1-2 and V is TRBV5-4; 7 nucleotides line up with TRBD1. The TCR was taken from an elderly woman with active or convalescent COVID-19. The source material was peripheral blood. In DNA form, the CDR3 reads TGTGCCAGCAGCTTGGGGACACAGGGGATAGGCTATGGCTACACCTTC. Amino acids: CASSLGTQGIGYGYTF.